This T cell receptor beta chain was identified in a study of T cell repertoires in cytomegalovirus infection (dated by TCRdb to between 2018 and 2021). About the full investigation: Recently identified HLA-C-restricted CMV epitopes, whose presentation resists viral immunomodulation, were targeted by peptide stimulations together with well-studied HLA-B-restricted epitopes. The HLA type of each donor mattered for the analysis, because public TCR beta signatures pointed to carriage of CMV infection along with the matching HLA type. Overall study results and their limits: The ex vivo response was dominated by HLA-C-restricted CMV-specific TCR beta clonotypes, which also provided the single most frequent clonotype in two of eight donors. Carriers of CMV infection plus the relevant HLA type were discriminated by the cumulative frequency of public TCR beta family members in the study cohort and in an independent 352-donor cohort.

A single count supports this clonotype. Its cognate antigen has yet to be identified. No base qualities exist here, and no much larger clone lies one base off it. Evidence from a single read is weak. The instrument given in TCRdb is Illumina HiSeq 1500. TCRdb trimmed public reads at Q25 via fastp, called clones via MiXCR and kept in-frame beta chains. All rows with the same CDR3 protein become a single entry with the most common DNA and genes. The sample table shows approximately 270,000 distinct CDR3 sequences, and 22% are seen once. The leading ten clones occupy approximately 19% of the sample. The CDR3 has 18 amino acids, counting the end cysteine and phenylalanine. Only the CDR3 portion is preserved as DNA: 54 bases, with reading frame beginning at the first base. Trimming accounts for 5 bases at V and 5 bases at J, while the number of junction bases matched to no gene is 15. For CDR1 and CDR2, the germline V gene (reference sequence) lists DFQATT and SNEGSKA.

The meaning of the sample's treatment or condition label: in vitro stimulation with specific CMV peptide epitopes to enrich CMV-specific T cells. The receptor chain draws on TRBV20-1 and TRBJ2-5, with 15 bases aligning to TRBD2. The TCR was taken from a human donor in good health (CMV status not recorded). Some clones in this sample may be carry-over from other donors' samples. The sample here was cultured PBMCs, taken from culture after CMV antigen stimulation. The CDR3 loop reads CSAFPLTGLAGGRETQYF. The DNA is TGCAGTGCTTTTCCCCTCACCGGACTAGCGGGAGGGCGGGAGACCCAGTACTTC.